A selection of T cell receptor beta chains follows, all from one sample in a study of response to subunit inactivated influenza vaccine. Via MiXCR, TCRdb re-called the RT-PCR reads, giving one row per CDR3 protein. This sample carries about 520,000 distinct CDR3 sequences, roughly 7.9% of them seen once, and the ten largest clones take about an eighth. The sample here was PBMCs from blood, taken around 25 months after vaccination. All receptors come from a man between 50 and 70 years old who received an inactivated influenza vaccine. CDR3s include the opening cysteine and the closing phenylalanine or tryptophan. The order of the fields is D gene, V gene, J gene, clone size, CDR3 protein, CDR3 DNA. D genes are given only for firm matches. The size field is filled for only some rows; it gives once, few, many or a size class.

-	TRBV24-1	TRBJ2-5	-	CATSGLVGTQYF	TGTGCCACCAGTGGACTAGTAGGTACCCAGTACTTC
-	TRBV6-5	TRBJ2-7	many	CAAGTYEQYF	TGTGCCGCAGGGACCTACGAGCAGTACTTC
TRBD2	TRBV20-1	TRBJ2-5	-	CSASPGTSQETQYF	TGCAGTGCTAGCCCCGGGACTAGCCAAGAGACCCAGTACTTC
-	TRBV11-2	TRBJ2-5	few	CASSPGSNWYQYF	TGTGCCAGCAGCCCAGGGTCCAATTGGTATCAGTACTTC
-	TRBV6-2/TRBV6-3	TRBJ1-2	many	CASSRWQGPYGYTF	TGTGCCAGCAGCCGCTGGCAGGGACCTTATGGCTACACCTTC
TRBD1	TRBV28	TRBJ2-1	-	CASSFRGRGLYNEQFF	TGTGCCAGCAGTTTTAGGGGGCGAGGGCTTTACAATGAGCAGTTCTTC
-	TRBV5-6	TRBJ1-2	-	CASRRDYGYTF	TGTGCCAGCCGGCGGGACTATGGCTACACCTTC
-	TRBV6-2/TRBV6-3	TRBJ2-3	-	CASSHPGMRYTQYF	TGTGCCAGCAGTCACCCAGGAATGAGGTATACGCAGTATTTT
-	TRBV5-1	TRBJ2-3	many	CASSLEGGSGTDTQYF	TGCGCCAGCAGCTTGGAGGGGGGTTCAGGCACAGATACGCAGTATTTT
-	TRBV7-2	TRBJ1-5	few	CASSHNLLQPQHF	TGTGCCAGCAGCCATAACCTGCTTCAGCCCCAGCATTTT
TRBD1	TRBV4-1	TRBJ1-4	many	CASSQALTGGFEKLFF	TGCGCCAGCAGCCAAGCACTTACAGGGGGCTTTGAAAAACTGTTTTTT
-	TRBV12-3/TRBV12-4	TRBJ2-1	many	CASTWTWREQFF	TGTGCCAGCACTTGGACGTGGCGAGAGCAGTTCTTC